These 14 T cell receptor beta chains were all obtained from the same sample, sequenced in a study of cytomegalovirus exposure and HLA in healthy donors. In the PCR, 60 Vbeta and 13 Jbeta primers were used. The assay was immunoSEQ multiplex PCR, and TCRdb's table has in-frame clones only and misses some. The table has more than 85,000 clones, 83% seen once. Specimen: PBMCs. The receptors originated from a man aged 18 to 29 in good health and CMV-seronegative.

This chain joins TRBV6-1 and TRBJ1-3; a possible D gene is TRBD1 (5 bases). V lost 5 bases and J 4 bases, leaving 15 bases between the germline ends. Germline CDR1 reads MNHNS; CDR2 reads SASEGT. This CDR3 is 15 amino acids long. CDR3 in amino acids: CASSLREAGGNTIYF. CDR3 in DNA: TGTGCCAGCAGTCTCAGGGAGGCTGGGGGAAACACCATATATTTT.

The J gene is TRBJ2-7, the V gene TRBV19, with TRBD1 identical over 9 bases. The CDR3 sequence is 16 residues long. The germline gives CDR1 LNHDA, CDR2 SQIVND (reference sequence). Unmatched junction bases numbered 9, after V lost 2 bases and J lost 4 bases. The CDR3 sequence: CASSINSGQGFYEQYF. The CDR3, as DNA: TGTGCCAGTAGTATAAATTCGGGACAGGGCTTTTACGAGCAGTACTTC.

This chain links TRBV15 with TRBJ2-5, with TRBD2 as a possible D gene (6 bases). Trimming took off 3 bases at V and 2 bases at J, with 13 bases between the two ends. CDR3 length: 15 residues. The germline V gene encodes CDR1 LNHNV and CDR2 YYDKDF (reference sequence). This CDR3 reads CATSRGGMGQETQYF. The DNA of the CDR3 is TGTGCCACCAGCAGGGGCGGGATGGGGCAAGAGACCCAGTACTTC.

The J gene is TRBJ2-5, the V gene TRBV7-8; D is perhaps TRBD2 (5 bases). V was cut by 2 bases and J by 1 base, with 8 bases left in between. The CDR3 runs to 14 residues. Germline CDR1 reads SGHVS; CDR2 reads FQNEAQ. In nucleotides, the CDR3 is TGTGCCAGCAGCTTAACAGCGGTCCAAGAGACCCAGTACTTC. It specifies CASSLTAVQETQYF.

This clone showed up just once. The chain joins TRBV7-9 to TRBJ1-2; 8 nucleotides match TRBD1. The CDR3 is made up of 17 amino acids. Germline loops: CDR1 SEHNR, CDR2 FQNEAQ (reference sequence). Unmatched junction bases numbered 15, after V lost 7 bases and J lost 2 bases. CDR3: CASTQGETGVSNYGYTF. DNA of the CDR3: TGTGCCAGCACCCAGGGGGAGACAGGGGTTTCGAACTATGGCTACACCTTC.

The V call is TRBV7-3, the J call TRBJ2-4; 7 bases agree with TRBD1. This CDR3 comprises 15 residues. V lost 5 bases, J lost 0 bases, and 4 bases stayed unmatched. Looked up from germline, CDR1 is SGHTA and CDR2 is FQGTGA. Here the CDR3 reads CASSPGTVAKNIQYF. The CDR3 nucleotides are TGTGCCAGCAGCCCCGGGACAGTAGCCAAAAACATTCAGTACTTC.

The CDR3 DNA follows: TGTGCCAGCTCTGACAGGGATTTGGGGGAAAAACTGTTTTTT. This codes for CASSDRDLGEKLFF. The V call is TRBV28, the J call TRBJ1-4; 7 bases line up with TRBD1. This CDR3 contains 14 residues. The junction had 11 bases not matched to a gene; V was cut back by 8 bases and J by 8 bases. The germline V gene encodes CDR1 MDHEN and CDR2 SYDVKM.

This clone has more than one count but fewer than ten. This chain uses TRBV30 with TRBJ2-3, with unresolved D. V was shortened by 0 bases and J by 2 bases, with 9 bases between the two germline ends. The CDR3 has 14 amino acids. Germline V CDR1 and CDR2: GTSNPN, SVGIG (reference sequence). CDR3: CAWSVGSVTDTQYF. The CDR3 DNA follows: TGTGCCTGGAGTGTTGGCAGCGTCACAGATACGCAGTATTTT.

This clone was seen more than once but under ten times. Here the CDR3 reads CASSDHQKNIQYF. The CDR3 DNA reads as TGCGCCAGCAGTGATCATCAGAAAAACATTCAGTACTTC. The rearrangement joins TRBV10-2 to TRBJ2-4, with D unclear. The CDR3 contains 13 residues. CDR1 is WSHSY, CDR2 SAAADI, per germline. V was shortened by 3 bases and J by 4 bases, with 7 bases between the two germline ends.

The V gene is TRBV11-2, the J gene TRBJ1-2; 8 bases map to TRBD1. Germline trimming cut 3 bases from V and 7 bases from J; bases unmatched to any gene: 7. Germline CDR1 reads SGHAT; CDR2 reads FQNNGV. The CDR3 totals 14 residues. CDR3 residues: CASSFAGQGGGYTF. The CDR3 DNA reads TGTGCCAGCAGCTTCGCTGGACAGGGCGGTGGCTACACCTTC.

V usage is TRBV7-2 and J usage is TRBJ2-7, with D unresolved. The CDR3 extends over 12 amino acids. Germline CDR1 reads SGHTA; CDR2 reads FQGNSA. Deletions cut 5 bases from V and 0 bases from J, with 5 bases between. The CDR3 loop reads CASSPSSYEQYF. The CDR3 region has the DNA TGTGCCAGCAGCCCCAGCTCCTACGAGCAGTACTTC.

This clone was seen only once. The chain employs TRBV25-1 and TRBJ2-6; D may be TRBD1 (6 bases). Trimming stripped 5 bases from V and 0 bases from J, with 8 bases between. Germline assignment: CDR1 MGHDK and CDR2 SYGVNS. This CDR3 is built from 15 residues. The CDR3, as DNA: TGTGCCAGCAGTCAGGACAGCTCTGGGGCCAACGTCCTGACTTTC. Its protein is CASSQDSSGANVLTF.

The genes are TRBV6-1 and TRBJ1-2; weak D call: TRBD1 (5 bases). V lost 1 base and J lost 4, with 7 bases in between. The CDR3 sequence is 13 residues long. Germline V gene lookup returns CDR1 MNHNS and CDR2 SASEGT. The CDR3 nucleotides are TGTGCCAGCAGTGAAGACAGGATCTATGGCTACACCTTC. It translates to CASSEDRIYGYTF.

The chain is built from TRBV10-3 and TRBJ1-3; maybe TRBD1 (6 bases). This CDR3 is built from 16 residues. The germline V gene encodes CDR1 ENHRY and CDR2 SYGVKD. V was pared by 1 base and J by 2 bases, with 12 bases between. The DNA of the CDR3 is TGTGCCATCAGTGAGTTGTTACAGGGCCCTGGAAACACCATATATTTT. It codes for CAISELLQGPGNTIYF.